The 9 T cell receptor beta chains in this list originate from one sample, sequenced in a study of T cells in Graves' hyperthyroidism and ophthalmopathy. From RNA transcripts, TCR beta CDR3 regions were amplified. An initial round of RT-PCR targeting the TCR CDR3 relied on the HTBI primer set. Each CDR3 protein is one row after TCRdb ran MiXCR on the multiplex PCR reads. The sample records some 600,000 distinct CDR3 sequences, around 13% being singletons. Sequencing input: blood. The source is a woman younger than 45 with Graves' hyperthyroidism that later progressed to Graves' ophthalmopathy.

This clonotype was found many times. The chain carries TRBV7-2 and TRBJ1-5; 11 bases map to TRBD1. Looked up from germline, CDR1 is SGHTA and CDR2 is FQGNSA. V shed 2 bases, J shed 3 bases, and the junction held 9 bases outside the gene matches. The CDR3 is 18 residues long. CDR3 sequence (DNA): TGTGCCAGCAGCTTATCAGGGACAGGGGGTTTCGCCAATCAGCCCCAGCATTTT. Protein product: CASSLSGTGGFANQPQHF.

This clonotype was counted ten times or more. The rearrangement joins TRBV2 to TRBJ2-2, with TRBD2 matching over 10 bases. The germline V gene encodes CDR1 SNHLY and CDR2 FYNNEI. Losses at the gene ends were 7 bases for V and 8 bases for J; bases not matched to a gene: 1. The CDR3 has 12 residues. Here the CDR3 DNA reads TGTGCCAGCACTAGCGGGAGTGGGGAGCTGTTTTTT. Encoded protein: CASTSGSGELFF.

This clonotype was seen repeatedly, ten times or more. CDR3 sequence reads: CSARHPYSNQPQHF. The DNA of the CDR3 is TGCAGTGCTAGACACCCTTATAGCAATCAGCCCCAGCATTTT. This chain joins TRBV20-1 and TRBJ1-5; D gene ambiguous. Trimming took off 2 bases at V and 0 bases at J, with 8 bases between the two ends. The CDR3 loop spans 14 amino acids. Germline V CDR1 and CDR2: DFQATT, SNEGSKA (reference sequence).

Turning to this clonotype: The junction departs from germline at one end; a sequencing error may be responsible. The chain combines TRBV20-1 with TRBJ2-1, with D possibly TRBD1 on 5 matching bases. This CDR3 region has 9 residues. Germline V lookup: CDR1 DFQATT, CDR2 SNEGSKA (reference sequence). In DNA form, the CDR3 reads TGCAGTGTGGACAATGAACAGTTCTTC. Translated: CSVDNEQFF.

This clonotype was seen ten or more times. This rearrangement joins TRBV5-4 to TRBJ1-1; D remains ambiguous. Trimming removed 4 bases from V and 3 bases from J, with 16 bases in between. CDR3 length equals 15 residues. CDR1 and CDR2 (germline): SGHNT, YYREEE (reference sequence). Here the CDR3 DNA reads TGTGCCAGCAGCCGGTTTTTTAGTACCGACACTGAAGCTTTCTTT. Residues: CASSRFFSTDTEAFF. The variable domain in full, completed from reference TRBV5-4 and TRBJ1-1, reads ETGVTQSPTHLIKTRGQQVTLRCSSQSGHNTVSWYQQALGQGPQFIFQYYREEENGRGNFPPRFSGLQFPNYSSELNVNALELDDSALYLCASSRFFSTDTEAFFGQGTRLTVV.

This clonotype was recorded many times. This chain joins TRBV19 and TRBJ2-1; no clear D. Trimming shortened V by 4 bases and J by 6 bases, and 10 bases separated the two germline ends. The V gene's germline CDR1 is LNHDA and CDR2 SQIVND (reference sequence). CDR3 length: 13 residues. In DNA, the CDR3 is TGTGCCAGTAGTACCAAGCAGCGCAATGAGCAGTTCTTC. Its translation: CASSTKQRNEQFF.

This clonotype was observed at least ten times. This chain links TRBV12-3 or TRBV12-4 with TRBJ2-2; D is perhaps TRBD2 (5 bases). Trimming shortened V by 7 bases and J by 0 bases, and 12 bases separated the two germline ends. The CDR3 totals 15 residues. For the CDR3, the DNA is TGTGCCAGCACCGGAGGAACCGCGAACACCGGGGAGCTGTTTTTT. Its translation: CASTGGTANTGELFF.

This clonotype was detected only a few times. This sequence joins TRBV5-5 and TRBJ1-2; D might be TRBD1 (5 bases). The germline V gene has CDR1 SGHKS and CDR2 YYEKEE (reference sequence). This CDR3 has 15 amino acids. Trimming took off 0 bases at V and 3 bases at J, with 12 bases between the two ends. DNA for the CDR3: TGTGCCAGCAGCTTGGGACAACGGGGGTACTATGGCTACACCTTC. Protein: CASSLGQRGYYGYTF.

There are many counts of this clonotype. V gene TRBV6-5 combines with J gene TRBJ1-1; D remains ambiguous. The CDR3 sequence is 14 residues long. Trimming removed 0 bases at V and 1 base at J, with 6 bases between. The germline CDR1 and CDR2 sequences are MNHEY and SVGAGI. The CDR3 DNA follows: TGTGCCAGCAGTTACTCGTCCTGGAACACTGAAGCTTTCTTT. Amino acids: CASSYSSWNTEAFF.